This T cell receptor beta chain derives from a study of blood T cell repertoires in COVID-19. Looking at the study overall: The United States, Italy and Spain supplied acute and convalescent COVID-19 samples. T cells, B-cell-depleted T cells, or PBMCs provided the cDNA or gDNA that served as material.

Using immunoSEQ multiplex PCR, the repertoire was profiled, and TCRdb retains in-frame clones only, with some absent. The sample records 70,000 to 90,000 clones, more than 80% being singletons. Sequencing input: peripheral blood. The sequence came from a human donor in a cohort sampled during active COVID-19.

CDR3 nucleotide sequence: TGTGCCTGGAGTACCGGGACAGGGCAAGGGCAGTACTTC. It translates to CAWSTGTGQGQYF. The V call is TRBV30, the J call TRBJ2-7; TRBD1 matches 9 bases. Unmatched junction bases numbered 8, after V lost 2 bases and J lost 9 bases. Germline CDR1 reads GTSNPN; CDR2 reads SVGIG (reference sequence). CDR3 length: 13 amino acids. The entire variable domain, with the rest obtained from reference TRBV30 and TRBJ2-7, is as follows: SQTIHQWPATLVQPVGSPLSLECTVEGTSNPNLYWYRQAAGRGLQLLFYSVGIGQISSEVPQNLSASRPQDRQFILSSKKLLLSDSGFYLCAWSTGTGQGQYFGPGTRLTVT.